The source of this T cell receptor beta chain is a study of blood T cell repertoires in COVID-19. Study overall: COVID-19 samples, acute and convalescent, were from the United States, Italy and Spain. T cells, B-cell-depleted T cells, or PBMCs supplied cDNA or gDNA.

This clone was detected a few times. In the original analysis: Reference gene primer amplification yielded estimated nucleated cell counts. Profiled with immunoSEQ multiplex PCR; TCRdb holds only in-frame clones, not every one. D and trimming were read from the DNA, whereas the V and J calls and clone size are those reported in that table. The sample shows 90,000 to 150,000 clones, around three quarters of them seen only once. Material for sequencing was peripheral blood. This receptor was identified in a woman of 80 years or more with acute or convalescent COVID-19.

The CDR3 DNA is TGTGCCAGCAGTCCACCCGGGGGGACTTATGGCTACACCTTC. Residues: CASSPPGGTYGYTF. V gene TRBV28 combines with J gene TRBJ1-2; a weak D match, TRBD1 (5 bases). With 5 bases removed from V and 5 bases from J, the gap between germline ends came to 15 bases. Germline-derived CDR1 and CDR2 are MDHEN and SYDVKM. The CDR3 sequence is 14 residues long.